This is a list of T cell receptor beta chains from one sample in a study of neurological immune-mediated disorders. A single record per CDR3 protein comes from TCRdb applying MiXCR to the 5' RACE reads. The table has about 59,000 distinct CDR3 sequences, roughly 13% seen once. The sample comprised PBMCs. The receptors here all came from a woman in her sixties with HTLV-1-associated myelopathy (HAM/TSP). Both conserved end residues are part of each CDR3. The D gene is left open where the match is weak. A row's size may be missing; if present it is once, few, many or a size class.

J gene,D gene,clone size,V gene,CDR3 DNA,CDR3 protein
TRBJ2-7,TRBD2,many,TRBV9,TGTGCCAGCAGCGTAGGGGTAGCGGGGTACGAGCAGTACTTC,CASSVGVAGYEQYF
TRBJ2-1,TRBD2,many,TRBV5-1,TGCGCCAGCGGGATAGCGGGAAAAGACAATGAGCAGTTCTTC,CASGIAGKDNEQFF
TRBJ2-7,TRBD2,once,TRBV6-1,TGTGCCAGCAGTGAACACTCCTTAGCGGGGACCTACGAGCAGTACTTC,CASSEHSLAGTYEQYF
TRBJ2-1,NA,many,TRBV27,TGTGCCAGCAGACCTGCTGACGAGCTATACAATGAGCAGTTCTTC,CASRPADELYNEQFF
TRBJ2-3,NA,many,TRBV29-1,TGCAGCGTTGCGGCGGGTCGGGGCACAGATACGCAGTATTTT,CSVAAGRGTDTQYF
TRBJ2-3,NA,many,TRBV20-1,TGCAGTGCTGAAAAGCCGGGAACAGATACGCAGTATTTT,CSAEKPGTDTQYF
TRBJ2-7,TRBD2,many,TRBV5-1,TGCGCCAGCAGCTTGGGGGTAGCGGGAGGCTACCCTACCGAGCAGTACTTC,CASSLGVAGGYPTEQYF
TRBJ1-4,TRBD1,few,TRBV6-1,TGTGCCAGCAGTACAACAGGGGGCGTCGGTGAAAAACTGTTTTTT,CASSTTGGVGEKLFF
TRBJ2-5,TRBD2,many,TRBV12-3/TRBV12-4,TGTGCCAGCAGCGTGGCGGCGGGGGGACAAGAGACCCAGTACTTC,CASSVAAGGQETQYF
TRBJ2-7,NA,NA,TRBV12-3/TRBV12-4,TGTGCCTGCCGTCCCAGGGCCTACGAGCAGTACTTC,CACRPRAYEQYF
TRBJ2-7,TRBD1,many,TRBV15,TGTGCCACCAGCCGCCCGGGACAGAACTACGAGCAGTACTTC,CATSRPGQNYEQYF
TRBJ2-7,NA,NA,TRBV10-2,TGCGCCAGCAGTGAGGAGGGCCGGAGCTCCTACGAGCAGTACTTC,CASSEEGRSSYEQYF
TRBJ2-7,NA,many,TRBV6-5,TGTGCCAGCAGTTACTCAGGAGGGACCTACGAGCAGTACTTC,CASSYSGGTYEQYF
TRBJ2-3,TRBD1,many,TRBV7-9,TGTGCCAGCAGCTTTACGCCGGGACAGGGGAAAGATACGCAGTATTTT,CASSFTPGQGKDTQYF
TRBJ1-2,TRBD1,many,TRBV4-1,TGCGCCAGCAGCCAAGCCGGGACAGGGGGCAACTATGGCTACACCTTC,CASSQAGTGGNYGYTF
TRBJ2-2,NA,many,TRBV29-1,TGCAGCGTTGAAGTTTCGGCCGAAACCGGGGAGCTGTTTTTT,CSVEVSAETGELFF